This is a list of T cell receptor beta chains from one sample in a study of blood T cell repertoires in COVID-19. The table came from immunoSEQ multiplex PCR; TCRdb's copy has only in-frame clones and leaves some out. The data contain roughly 250,000 clones, about 86% of them seen just once; the ten biggest clones take up 15% to 18%. The sequenced sample was peripheral blood. The source of these receptors is a person between 65 and 79 years old with COVID-19, enrolled during active disease. The CDR3 runs from the conserved cysteine through the conserved F or W. The D gene is left open where the match is weak. Only part of the rows carry a size: once, few, many, or a class if the clone is expanded.

j_gene,abundance,v_gene,d_gene,CDR3nt,CDR3aa
TRBJ2-2,-,TRBV24-1,TRBD2,TGTGCCACCAGTGATTTGCAGGGGGGTAGCGGGAGTGCGAACACCGGGGAGCTGTTTTTT,CATSDLQGGSGSANTGELFF
TRBJ1-1,-,TRBV9,TRBD1,TGTGCCAGCAGCACTAGGACAGGGCGATCTTTCTTT,CASSTRTGRSFF
TRBJ1-1,-,TRBV7-2,-,TGTGCCAGCAGCCTAGGGGGTCTCGGGATAAACACTGAAGCTTTCTTT,CASSLGGLGINTEAFF
TRBJ2-7,-,TRBV11-1,-,TGTGCCAGCAGTCCCCCATTGCGGGAAGCTCACGAGCAGTACTTC,CASSPPLREAHEQYF
TRBJ1-6,-,TRBV7-2,TRBD1,TGTGCCAGCACCCAGATGGGACAGGGTATCTCACCCCTCCACTTT,CASTQMGQGISPLHF
TRBJ2-7,-,TRBV7-8,TRBD1,TGTGCCAGCAGCTCATATAGGACAGGGGGCTCCTACGAGCAGTACTTC,CASSSYRTGGSYEQYF
TRBJ1-1,-,TRBV7-7,-,TGTGCCAGCAGCCTGGACAGAAACACTGAAGCTTTCTTT,CASSLDRNTEAFF
TRBJ2-1,few,TRBV7-3,TRBD2,TGTGCCAGCAGCACGAGACTAGCGGCCTACAATGAGCAGTTCTTC,CASSTRLAAYNEQFF
TRBJ2-1,-,TRBV24-1,TRBD2,TGTGCCACCAGTGATTTGTTAATAGCGGGGAATGAGCAGTTCTTC,CATSDLLIAGNEQFF
TRBJ2-7,once,TRBV6-2/TRBV6-3,-,TGTGCCAGCAGTTACGGCGGAACCTACGAGCAGTACTTC,CASSYGGTYEQYF
TRBJ1-1,-,TRBV5-1,-,TGCGCCAGCAGCAGCGGAGAAGGGTGGAACACTGAAGCTTTCTTT,CASSSGEGWNTEAFF
TRBJ2-7,few,TRBV6-2/TRBV6-3,TRBD2,TGTGCCAGCAGTTACCCCCGGGGTAGGAGCGGGACGATGTACGAGCAGTACTTC,CASSYPRGRSGTMYEQYF
TRBJ2-7,-,TRBV4-1,TRBD1,TGCGCCAGCAGCCACACAAGGGGGACAGGATCCTACGAGCAGTACTTC,CASSHTRGTGSYEQYF
TRBJ1-2,-,TRBV7-9,TRBD1,TGTGCCAGCAGCCCGCCGAGGGACAGGGTAAACTATGGCTACACCTTC,CASSPPRDRVNYGYTF
TRBJ2-1,-,TRBV19,-,TGTGCCAGCACTTGGGCAGCCTCGGCCTCCTACAATGAGCAGTTCTTC,CASTWAASASYNEQFF
TRBJ1-1,-,TRBV15,TRBD1,TGTGCCACCAGGGAGACAGGGGGACCTCCTGAAGCTTTCTTT,CATRETGGPPEAFF
TRBJ2-7,-,TRBV19,-,TGTGCCAGTAGGAATCCCGCACAGTTCGAGAACGAGCAGTACTTC,CASRNPAQFENEQYF
TRBJ1-5,-,TRBV28,TRBD1,TGTGCCAGCAGGACGGGACAGGGGAGGGATCAGCCCCAGCATTTT,CASRTGQGRDQPQHF
TRBJ2-3,-,TRBV5-4,TRBD2,TGTGCCAGCAGCCTGCGCCGGCTAGCGGGGGGCACAGATACGCAGTATTTT,CASSLRRLAGGTDTQYF
TRBJ2-3,-,TRBV11-2,-,TGTGCCAGCAGCTATGAAGGCGGCGCGGGCACAGATACGCAGTATTTT,CASSYEGGAGTDTQYF
TRBJ1-3,-,TRBV7-2,-,TGTGCCAGCAGCAGAGACCCTTCGAGGGGAAACACCATATATTTT,CASSRDPSRGNTIYF
TRBJ2-2,-,TRBV5-1,TRBD1,TGCGCCAGCAGCTCCGAACAGGGGGACGGGGAGCTGTTTTTT,CASSSEQGDGELFF
TRBJ2-1,few,TRBV4-1,TRBD2,TGCGCCAGCAGCCAAGATGGAAGCGGGAGGGACAATGAGCAGTTCTTC,CASSQDGSGRDNEQFF
TRBJ2-2,-,TRBV11-3,-,TGTGCCAGCAGCCAACACAAAACGAACACCGGGGAGCTGTTTTTT,CASSQHKTNTGELFF
TRBJ2-1,-,TRBV2,-,TGTGCCAGCATTCCAGGGGACACCTCCTACAATGAGCAGTTCTTC,CASIPGDTSYNEQFF
TRBJ2-7,-,TRBV6-6,-,TGTGCCAGCAGTAGATCACTAGCCGCCAGCTCCTACGAGCAGTACTTC,CASSRSLAASSYEQYF
TRBJ1-1,many,TRBV12-3/TRBV12-4,-,TGTGCCAGCTCATTACAACCGAACACTGAAGCTTTCTTT,CASSLQPNTEAFF
TRBJ1-2,-,TRBV10-3,-,TGTGCCATCAACCCCGTCACGGGGGGGATGGTTTCTGGCTACACCTTC,CAINPVTGGMVSGYTF
TRBJ2-5,-,TRBV15,TRBD2,TGTGCCACCAGCAGAGGCGGGGGGGCTTCGGAGACCCAGTACTTC,CATSRGGGASETQYF
TRBJ2-3,once,TRBV5-6,-,TGTGCCAGCGGCAGAAGAGATACGCAGTATTTT,CASGRRDTQYF
TRBJ1-2,-,TRBV7-8,-,TGTGCCAGCAGCTTAGAGAGGGTGGGCCTTTCGGATGGCTACACCTTC,CASSLERVGLSDGYTF
TRBJ1-5,-,TRBV6-2/TRBV6-3,-,TGTGCCAGCAGTTACGAGGGGGTTCGAAATCAGCCCCAGCATTTT,CASSYEGVRNQPQHF
TRBJ1-5,-,TRBV4-1,-,TGCGCCAGCAGCCCTCTTCGAGAGGATCAGCCCCAGCATTTT,CASSPLREDQPQHF
TRBJ1-1,-,TRBV12-3/TRBV12-4,-,TGTGCCAGCAGGTCCACGCTAAACACTGAAGCTTTCTTT,CASRSTLNTEAFF
TRBJ1-1,few,TRBV5-5,TRBD1,TGTGCCAGCAGGTCAGGGGGGAAGCGGACTGAAGCTTTCTTT,CASRSGGKRTEAFF
TRBJ1-4,few,TRBV11-1,-,TGTGCCAGCAGCTTACTCCGGGACACGCCCGAAAAACTGTTTTTT,CASSLLRDTPEKLFF
TRBJ1-6,-,TRBV19,TRBD1,TGTGCCAGTAGTATGGTATCTGGCAGGGGGCATTCACCCCTCCACTTT,CASSMVSGRGHSPLHF
TRBJ2-5,once,TRBV30,TRBD1,TGTGCCTGGAGTTTGACGGGACAGGGGGCCGCCCAGTACTTC,CAWSLTGQGAAQYF
TRBJ1-5,once,TRBV7-2,TRBD1,TGTGCCAGCAGCTTTTACAGGGGTCAGCCCCAGCATTTT,CASSFYRGQPQHF
TRBJ2-3,-,TRBV7-8,TRBD1,TGTGCCAGCAGCCCCCGGACAGGGTCCACAGATACGCAGTATTTT,CASSPRTGSTDTQYF